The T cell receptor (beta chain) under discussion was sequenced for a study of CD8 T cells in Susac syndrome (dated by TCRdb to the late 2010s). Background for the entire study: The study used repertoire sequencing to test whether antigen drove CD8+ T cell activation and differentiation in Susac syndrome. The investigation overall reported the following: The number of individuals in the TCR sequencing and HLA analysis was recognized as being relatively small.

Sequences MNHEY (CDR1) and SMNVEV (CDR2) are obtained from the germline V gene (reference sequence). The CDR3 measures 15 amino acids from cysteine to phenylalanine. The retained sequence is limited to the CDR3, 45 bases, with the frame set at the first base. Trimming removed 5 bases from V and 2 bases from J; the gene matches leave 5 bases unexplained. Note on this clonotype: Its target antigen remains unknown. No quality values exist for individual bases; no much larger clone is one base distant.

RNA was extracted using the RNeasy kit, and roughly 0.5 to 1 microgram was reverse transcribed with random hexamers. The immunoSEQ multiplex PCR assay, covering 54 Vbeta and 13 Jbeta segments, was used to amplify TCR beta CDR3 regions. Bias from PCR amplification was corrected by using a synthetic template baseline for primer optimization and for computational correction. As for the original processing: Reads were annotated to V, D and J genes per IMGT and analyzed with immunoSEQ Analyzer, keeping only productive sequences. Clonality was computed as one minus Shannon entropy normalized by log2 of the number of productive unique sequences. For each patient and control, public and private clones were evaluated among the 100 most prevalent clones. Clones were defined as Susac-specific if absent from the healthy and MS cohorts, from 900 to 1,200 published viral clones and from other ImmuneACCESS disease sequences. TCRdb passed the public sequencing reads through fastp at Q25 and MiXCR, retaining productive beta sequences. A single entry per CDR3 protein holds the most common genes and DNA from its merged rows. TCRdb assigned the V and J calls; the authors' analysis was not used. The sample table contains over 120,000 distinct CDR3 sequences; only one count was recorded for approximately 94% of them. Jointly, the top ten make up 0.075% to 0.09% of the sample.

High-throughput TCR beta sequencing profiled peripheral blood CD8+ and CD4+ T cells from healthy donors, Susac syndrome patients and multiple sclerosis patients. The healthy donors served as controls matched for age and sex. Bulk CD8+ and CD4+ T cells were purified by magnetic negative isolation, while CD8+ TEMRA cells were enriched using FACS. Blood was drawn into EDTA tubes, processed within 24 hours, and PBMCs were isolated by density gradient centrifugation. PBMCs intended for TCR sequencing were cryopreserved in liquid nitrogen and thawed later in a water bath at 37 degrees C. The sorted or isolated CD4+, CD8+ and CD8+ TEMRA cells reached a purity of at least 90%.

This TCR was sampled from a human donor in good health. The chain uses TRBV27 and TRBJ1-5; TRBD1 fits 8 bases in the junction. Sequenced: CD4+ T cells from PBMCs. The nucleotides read TGTGCCAGCAGTCCCGGACAGGGTGGCAATCAGCCCCAGCATTTT. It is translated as CASSPGQGGNQPQHF.